This T cell receptor beta chain was obtained from a study of cytomegalovirus exposure and HLA in healthy donors. For the study at large: Counted in an early data release were 65 million to 100 million unique TCRs from HLA-typed donors. Within the Caucasian-associated ancestry cluster were around 81% of the roughly 400 genotyped donors. Notes on the study in general: TCR beta V- and J-gene trimming was later associated with a missense DCLRE1C variant.

This CDR3 contains 15 residues. V was trimmed by 4 bases and J by 7 bases, leaving 16 bases between them. Germline lookup yields CDR1 SGHAT and CDR2 FQNNGV. The PCR employed 60 Vbeta primers together with 13 Jbeta primers. Sequencing was performed with immunoSEQ multiplex PCR; in TCRdb, only in-frame clones are kept and a portion is missing. The sample has about 190,000 clones; around 90% are singletons. About this clone itself: Its antigen remains unknown.

Input material: PBMCs. The TCR was taken from a boy aged 2 to 9 in good health and CMV-seronegative. V gene TRBV11-2 combines with J gene TRBJ1-4; D uncertain. The CDR3 reads CASSSRGGRGEKLFF. In DNA, the CDR3 is TGTGCCAGCAGCTCCAGAGGAGGCCGGGGTGAAAAACTGTTTTTT.